The next 13 T cell receptor beta chains were all read from a single sample in a study of CD8 T cells in ankylosing spondylitis. TCRdb redid the calling of the 5' RACE reads with MiXCR, one entry per CDR3 protein. The data hold about 240,000 distinct CDR3 sequences, with about 9.1% observed a single time. The sample was blood, either unsorted or a sorted T cell fraction (not recorded which). All receptors derive from a male donor with ankylosing spondylitis or in good health (not recorded which).

This clonotype was picked up many times. The chain recombines TRBV12-3 or TRBV12-4 with TRBJ1-5; tentative D call: TRBD1 (6 bases). Between the trimmed V and J ends, which lost 4 bases and 4 bases, there was a span of 11 bases. CDR3 length equals 14 residues. The CDR3 region has the DNA TGTGCCAGCAGTTCAAACAGGGCGAATCAGCCCCAGCATTTT. Protein product: CASSSNRANQPQHF.

The V and J genes are TRBV19 and TRBJ2-5; 8 nucleotides line up with TRBD2. V lost 10 bases and J lost 3; bases outside the gene matches: 7. CDR3 length: 13 amino acids. CDR1 is LNHDA, CDR2 SQIVND, per germline (reference sequence). The CDR3: CATKNGREETQYF. CDR3 coding DNA: TGTGCCACCAAAAACGGGAGGGAAGAGACCCAGTACTTC.

This clonotype has at least ten counts. The rearrangement uses TRBV3-1 and TRBJ2-7, with 9 bases fitting TRBD2. Looked up from germline, CDR1 is LGHDT and CDR2 is YNNKEL (reference sequence). V lost 1 base and J lost 2; bases outside the gene matches: 3. This CDR3 has 15 amino acids. This CDR3 reads CASSQVASGAYEQYF. In DNA, the CDR3 is TGTGCCAGCAGCCAAGTCGCTAGCGGGGCCTACGAGCAGTACTTC.

The sample holds many counts of this clonotype. The CDR3, as DNA: TGTGCCAGCAGCATTTTTACAGGGAACACCGGGGAGCTGTTTTTT. It translates to CASSIFTGNTGELFF. The J gene is TRBJ2-2, the V gene TRBV5-8, with D tentatively TRBD1 (5 bases). V was clipped by 4 bases and J by 1 base, with 11 bases between them. Germline values: CDR1 SGHTS, CDR2 YDEGEE. The CDR3 has 15 residues.

This clonotype appeared many times. This chain joins TRBV18 and TRBJ2-7; 8 bases are a match to TRBD2. CDR1 and CDR2 (germline): KGHSH, LQKENI. This CDR3 spans 14 amino acids. Trimming removed 8 bases from V and 0 bases from J; junction bases left unmatched: 6. The DNA for the CDR3 is TGTGCCAGCCGAGCGGGAGATATCTCCTACGAGCAGTACTTC. It is translated as CASRAGDISYEQYF.

This sequence joins TRBV30 and TRBJ1-5; TRBD1 agrees at 8 bases. This CDR3 spans 14 amino acids. V lost 1 base to trimming and J lost 6 bases; unmatched junction nucleotides: 5. Germline assignment: CDR1 GTSNPN and CDR2 SVGIG (reference sequence). The CDR3 DNA sequence: TGTGCCTGGAGTGGAGACAGGGGAGGTCAGCCCCAGCATTTT. Translated: CAWSGDRGGQPQHF.

This clonotype was seen only a few times. V is TRBV7-2 and J is TRBJ2-2; 7 bases map to TRBD2. Per the germline V gene, CDR1 is SGHTA and CDR2 is FQGNSA. V lost 4 bases, J lost 5 bases, and 7 bases stayed unmatched. CDR3 length: 15 amino acids. CDR3 nucleotide sequence: TGTGCCAGCAGCTCGTCCCGCGGGGGAACCGGGGAGCTGTTTTTT. It specifies CASSSSRGGTGELFF.

This clonotype was seen at least ten times. The rearrangement uses TRBV29-1 and TRBJ2-7; D is undetermined. The CDR3 has 13 amino acids. Germline assignment: CDR1 SQVTM and CDR2 ANQGSEA. V was shortened by 4 bases and J by 6 bases, with 16 bases between the two germline ends. In DNA, the CDR3 is TGCAGCGTTGGCCCGGTGACCGCTCTCGAGCAGTACTTC. It specifies CSVGPVTALEQYF.

The chain has TRBV20-1 and TRBJ2-3, with 7 positions matching TRBD1. V lost 5 bases and J lost 1; bases outside the gene matches: 6. The CDR3 has 14 amino acids. In germline, CDR1 is DFQATT, CDR2 SNEGSKA (reference sequence). DNA for the CDR3: TGCAGTGCTCCCCGGGACAGAGGCACAGATACGCAGTATTTT. Residues: CSAPRDRGTDTQYF.

This clonotype has ten or more counts. This sequence joins TRBV27 and TRBJ1-6; no firm D call. Deletions cut 2 bases from V and 6 bases from J, with 8 bases between. CDR3 length: 14 amino acids. CDR1 MNHEY and CDR2 SMNVEV come from the germline V gene (reference sequence). The CDR3: CASSLSWSNSPLHF. For the CDR3, the DNA is TGTGCCAGCAGTTTAAGTTGGAGTAATTCACCCCTCCACTTT.

A few counts support this clonotype. The rearrangement joins TRBV27 to TRBJ2-7; 7 bases agree with TRBD2. V gave up 3 bases and J gave up 4 bases; unmatched junction bases: 12. CDR1 is MNHEY and CDR2 is SMNVEV in the germline V gene (reference sequence). This CDR3 has 16 amino acids. CDR3 in amino acids: CASSLGGYGAKYEQYF. The CDR3 region has the DNA TGTGCCAGCAGTTTGGGGGGGTATGGGGCCAAGTACGAGCAGTACTTC.

This clonotype was recorded at least ten times. The chain couples TRBV5-1 to TRBJ2-5; D perhaps matches TRBD2 (6 bases). Germline-derived CDR1 and CDR2 are SGHRS and YFSETQ. The V end lost 4 bases, the J end lost 2 bases, and 15 bases lay between the germline ends. CDR3 length equals 15 residues. The CDR3 spells CASSGSGGRQETQYF. The CDR3 nucleotides are TGCGCCAGCAGCGGCAGTGGAGGGCGGCAAGAGACCCAGTACTTC.

This clonotype was counted many times. This sequence joins TRBV5-6 and TRBJ1-1; D is possibly TRBD1 (6 bases). In germline, CDR1 is SGHDT, CDR2 YYEEEE. V was trimmed by 0 bases and J by 8 bases, leaving 14 bases between them. The CDR3 spans 14 residues. The CDR3 coding sequence is TGTGCCAGCAGCTTGGTTGGTGGGGGGGCAGAAGCTTTCTTT. This gives the protein CASSLVGGGAEAFF.